What follows are 21 T cell receptor beta chains derived from one specimen sequenced in a study of blood T cells in healthy people across ages. PCR was performed a second time for about 7 to 12 cycles using a sample-barcoded 5' primer and a J-beta primer mix. Via MiXCR, TCRdb re-called the 5' RACE reads, giving one row per CDR3 protein. The data show about 780,000 distinct CDR3 sequences, 46% seen once. Sequences were obtained from blood. Receptors were obtained from a man older than 75 in good health.

This clonotype came up many times. The chain carries TRBV10-3 and TRBJ2-7, with 10 bases lining up with TRBD1. J was trimmed by 1 base and V by 3 bases; bases with no gene match: 6. Germline-derived CDR1 and CDR2 are ENHRY and SYGVKD. The CDR3 runs 16 residues. The CDR3 sequence is CAISDPGTGASYEQYF. The CDR3 nucleotides read TGTGCCATCAGTGACCCCGGGACAGGGGCTTCCTACGAGCAGTACTTC.

The chain carries TRBV2 and TRBJ2-1; TRBD2 matches at 10 bases. The CDR3 totals 17 residues. J was trimmed by 0 bases and V by 4 bases; bases with no gene match: 6. Germline CDR1 SNHLY, CDR2 FYNNEI. CDR3 DNA: TGTGCCAGCAGTGCTAGGACTAGCGGAAGCTCCTACAATGAGCAGTTCTTC. This translates into CASSARTSGSSYNEQFF.

This clonotype was observed a handful of times. The chain joins TRBV7-2 to TRBJ2-1; 7 bases line up with TRBD1. The germline V gene has CDR1 SGHTA and CDR2 FQGNSA. The CDR3 consists of 14 residues. The V gene end was trimmed by 2 bases and the J gene end by 5 bases; junction bases not matched to a gene: 3. Here the CDR3 reads CASSLQGQNNEQFF. CDR3 bases: TGTGCCAGCAGCTTACAGGGACAGAACAATGAGCAGTTCTTC. Full variable domain (missing parts from reference TRBV7-2 and TRBJ2-1): GAGVSQSPSNKVTEKGKDVELRCDPISGHTALYWYRQSLGQGLEFLIYFQGNSAPDKSGLPSDRFSAERTGGSVSTLTIQRTQQEDSAVYLCASSLQGQNNEQFFGPGTRLTVL.

The gene calls are TRBV20-1 and TRBJ2-7, with D possibly being TRBD1 (6 bases). The CDR3 extends over 16 amino acids. Trimming removed 1 base from V and 7 bases from J, with 23 bases in between. Germline V CDR1 and CDR2: DFQATT, SNEGSKA (reference sequence). Here the CDR3 DNA reads TGCAGTGCTAGAGGGACAGATAGATACGGTTTTGGAGAGCAGTACTTC. Its protein is CSARGTDRYGFGEQYF.

This clonotype was seen a handful of times. The rearrangement uses TRBV7-2 and TRBJ2-3; D is unresolved. CDR3 length equals 16 residues. Germline CDR1 is SGHTA and CDR2 is FQGNSA. Trimming left V 1 base short and J 2 bases short, with 13 bases between. CDR3 sequence reads: CASSLGASRYTDTQYF. CDR3 nucleotide sequence: TGTGCCAGCAGCTTAGGGGCCAGCAGATACACAGATACGCAGTATTTT.

The chain has TRBV25-1 and TRBJ2-5; D gene uncertain. This CDR3 contains 14 residues. CDR1 and CDR2 (germline): MGHDK, SYGVNS. V was clipped by 0 bases and J by 2 bases, with 7 bases between them. The CDR3, as DNA: TGTGCCAGCAGTGAATATCAAATACAAGAGACCCAGTACTTC. Protein product: CASSEYQIQETQYF.

The rearrangement uses TRBV28 and TRBJ2-1, with 10 bases that match TRBD2. The CDR3 sequence is 14 residues long. The trim removed 3 bases at V and 9 bases at J, leaving 5 bases unmatched. Per germline, CDR1 MDHEN and CDR2 SYDVKM. Written as DNA, the CDR3 is TGTGCCAGCAGTTTCTCTAGCGGGAGTGGTGAGCAGTTCTTC. Protein sequence: CASSFSSGSGEQFF.

The CDR3 spells CASTIGGTNEKLFF. CDR3 sequence (DNA): TGTGCCAGCACCATAGGGGGGACTAATGAAAAACTGTTTTTT. This rearrangement joins TRBV12-3 or TRBV12-4 to TRBJ1-4, with TRBD1 as a possible D gene (6 bases). Trimming cost V 7 bases and J 2 bases, with 11 bases left between them. This CDR3 is built from 14 residues.

This chain links TRBV12-3 or TRBV12-4 with TRBJ2-1; the D is unclear. V lost 4 bases and J 6 bases, leaving 19 bases between the germline ends. The CDR3 has 16 residues. CDR3 sequence reads: CASSSTFTDFGNEQFF. The DNA for the CDR3 is TGTGCCAGCAGTTCTACATTCACGGATTTCGGCAATGAGCAGTTCTTC.

This clonotype came up a few times. This sequence joins TRBV20-1 and TRBJ2-7, with TRBD1 matching over 8 bases. Germline V lookup: CDR1 DFQATT, CDR2 SNEGSKA (reference sequence). The CDR3 contains 13 residues. The ends lost 5 bases at V and 5 bases at J; junction bases unmatched: 8. CDR3 sequence (DNA): TGCAGTGCTGCCACCGACAGGGGCAACGAGCAGTACTTC. The encoded protein is CSAATDRGNEQYF.

This sequence joins TRBV29-1 and TRBJ2-4; TRBD2 matches at 9 bases. The CDR3 sequence is 14 residues long. Per germline, CDR1 SQVTM and CDR2 ANQGSEA. Unmatched junction bases numbered 14, after V lost 4 bases and J lost 13 bases. The CDR3: CSVAGGRVYNEQYF. The DNA of the CDR3 is TGCAGCGTTGCTGGCGGGAGGGTGTACAATGAGCAGTACTTC.

This clonotype was counted a few times. The chain couples TRBV18 to TRBJ1-4; D gene ambiguous. Germline V CDR1 and CDR2: KGHSH, LQKENI. V was pared by 0 bases and J by 0 bases, with 8 bases between. The CDR3 consists of 16 residues. Here the CDR3 DNA reads TGTGCCAGCTCACCACCGGATCTACCAACTAATGAAAAACTGTTTTTT. Protein sequence: CASSPPDLPTNEKLFF.

This clonotype has a handful of counts. This rearrangement joins TRBV29-1 to TRBJ2-1, with 10 bases lining up with TRBD2. Trimming cost V 5 bases and J 9 bases; bases outside gene matches: 7. The CDR3 spans 13 residues. Germline V lookup: CDR1 SQVTM, CDR2 ANQGSEA. In nucleotides, the CDR3 is TGCAGCGTTAGGCTAGCGGGAGTGGGTGAGCAGTTCTTC. It translates to CSVRLAGVGEQFF.

V and J are TRBV28 and TRBJ2-3; 9 positions match TRBD1. CDR3 length equals 15 residues. Germline V gene sequence: CDR1 MDHEN, CDR2 SYDVKM. Trimming cost V 5 bases and J 2 bases; bases outside gene matches: 5. The CDR3 DNA is TGTGCCAGCAGTCGCGGGACAGGGCACACAGATACGCAGTATTTT. Protein product: CASSRGTGHTDTQYF. The full variable domain, its missing parts supplied by reference TRBV28 and TRBJ2-3, is DVKVTQSSRYLVKRTGEKVFLECVQDMDHENMFWYRQDPGLGLRLIYFSYDVKMKEKGDIPEGYSVSREKKERFSLILESASTNQTSMYLCASSRGTGHTDTQYFGPGTRLTVL.

The chain employs TRBV9 and TRBJ2-7; D remains unclear. CDR3 length equals 14 residues. Germline assignment: CDR1 SGDLS and CDR2 YYNGEE. V lost 0 bases and J 1 base, leaving 8 bases between the germline ends. The DNA for the CDR3 is TGTGCCAGCAGCGTAGTCGCCAGTTCCTACGAGCAGTACTTC. As protein: CASSVVASSYEQYF.

This clonotype came up once. V gene TRBV6-6 combines with J gene TRBJ2-1, with 8 positions matching TRBD2. This CDR3 contains 17 residues. The junction had 10 bases not matched to a gene; V was cut back by 2 bases and J by 4 bases. Germline lookup yields CDR1 MNHNY and CDR2 SVGAGI (reference sequence). This CDR3 reads CASSYQLAGTEYNEQFF. The CDR3, as DNA: TGTGCCAGCAGTTACCAATTAGCGGGAACGGAGTACAATGAGCAGTTCTTC.

This clonotype was counted ten times or more. The V call is TRBV7-8, the J call TRBJ2-3; TRBD2 agrees at 8 bases. Germline assignment: CDR1 SGHVS and CDR2 FQNEAQ. The CDR3 has 16 residues. V lost 5 bases, J lost 6 bases, and 13 bases stayed unmatched. For the CDR3, the DNA is TGTGCCAGCAGCCCCTACGCTAGCGGGTCCGGTGATACGCAGTATTTT. It encodes CASSPYASGSGDTQYF.

The CDR3: CASSEGWGSTDTQYF. CDR3 DNA: TGTGCCAGCAGTGAAGGATGGGGAAGCACAGATACGCAGTATTTT. The chain is built from TRBV6-1 and TRBJ2-3; D is uncertain. V dropped 1 base and J dropped 0 bases, with 8 bases sitting between them. Per the germline V gene, CDR1 is MNHNS and CDR2 is SASEGT. The CDR3 length is 15 residues.

The chain links TRBV29-1 to TRBJ1-2; a possible D gene is TRBD1 (6 bases). The CDR3 consists of 14 residues. Germline CDR1 and CDR2: SQVTM and ANQGSEA. V gave up 6 bases and J gave up 4 bases, with 18 bases separating them. The CDR3 DNA is TGCAGCGTCGCCTTCCGGACAGACGTCTATGGCTACACCTTC. Amino acids: CSVAFRTDVYGYTF.

The chain employs TRBV20-1 and TRBJ2-5; 9 bases agree with TRBD2. The CDR3 is 14 amino acids. V was clipped by 1 base and J by 11 bases; unmatched bases: 11. The germline CDR1 and CDR2 sequences are DFQATT and SNEGSKA (reference sequence). The CDR3 sequence: CSARVAGEVREQYF. DNA for the CDR3: TGCAGTGCTAGAGTAGCGGGAGAAGTGAGAGAGCAGTACTTC.

This clonotype was recorded a few times. This clone may be a read error of a much larger clone one base away. The chain uses TRBV7-2 and TRBJ2-4, with 8 bases lining up with TRBD1. This CDR3 contains 15 residues. V gave up 7 bases and J gave up 13 bases; unmatched junction bases: 18. Germline CDR1 and CDR2: SGHTA and FQGNSA. For the CDR3, the DNA is TGTGCCAGCACCCTTAGGGCAGGGGGCATGAATGAGCAGTACTTC. It specifies CASTLRAGGMNEQYF.